This T cell receptor (beta chain) is drawn from a study of blood T cell repertoires in COVID-19. On the study more broadly: Nucleic acid was either cDNA or gDNA, and it came from T cells, B-cell-depleted T cells, or PBMCs.

The data were produced by immunoSEQ multiplex PCR, yet TCRdb's version contains in-frame clones alone and is incomplete. This sample carries hundreds of thousands of clones, approximately 89% of them seen once, and the ten largest clones take approximately 0.9%. Between the trimmed V and J ends, which lost 3 bases and 2 bases, there was a span of 11 bases. Germline V gives CDR1 LGHDT, CDR2 YNNKEL (reference sequence). The CDR3 runs to 14 residues. This clone has just a few counts. This same CDR3 is encoded by further DNA sequences in the sample. This TCR came from a man between 18 and 35 years old with COVID-19, enrolled during active disease. Sequences were obtained from peripheral blood. The rearrangement links TRBV3-1 (or the pseudogene TRBV3-2) to TRBJ2-7; the D gene is possibly TRBD2 (6 bases). The CDR3 DNA reads TGTGCCAGCAGCCACCGGGACTCAGCCTACGAGCAGTACTTC. This encodes CASSHRDSAYEQYF.